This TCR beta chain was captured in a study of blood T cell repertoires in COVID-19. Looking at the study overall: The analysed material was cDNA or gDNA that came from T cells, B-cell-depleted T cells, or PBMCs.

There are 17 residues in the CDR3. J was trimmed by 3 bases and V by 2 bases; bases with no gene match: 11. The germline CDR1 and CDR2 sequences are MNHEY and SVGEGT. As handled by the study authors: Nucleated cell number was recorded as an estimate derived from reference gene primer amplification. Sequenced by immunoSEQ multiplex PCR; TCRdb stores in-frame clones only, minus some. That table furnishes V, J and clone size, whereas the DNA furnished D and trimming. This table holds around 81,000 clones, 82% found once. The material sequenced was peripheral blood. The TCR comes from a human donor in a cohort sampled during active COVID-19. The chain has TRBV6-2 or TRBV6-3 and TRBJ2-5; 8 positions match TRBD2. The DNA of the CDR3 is TGTGCCAGCAGTTACCTTCCTTTCGGGGGGGTTAAAGAGACCCAGTACTTC. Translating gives CASSYLPFGGVKETQYF.